Following are 22 T cell receptor beta chains from one sample sequenced in a study of blood T cells in healthy people across ages. The authors ran a second PCR of about 7 to 11 cycles using a sample-barcoded 5' primer and a J-beta primer mix. TCRdb itself ran the 5' RACE reads through MiXCR, one entry per CDR3 protein. The sample consists of approximately 600,000 distinct CDR3 sequences, 58% of them appearing once. Sample: blood. The receptors stem from a man aged 55 to 70 in good health.

The V call is TRBV3-1, the J call TRBJ1-4, with D perhaps matching TRBD1 (5 bases). The length of the CDR3 is 16 residues. Germline V gene data show CDR1 as LGHDT and CDR2 as YNNKEL (reference sequence). V lost 1 base to trimming and J lost 0 bases, with 9 bases between them. CDR3 bases: TGTGCCAGCAGCCAAGTTGGGGGTACAACTAATGAAAAACTGTTTTTT. Translating gives CASSQVGGTTNEKLFF.

The chain combines TRBV7-9 with TRBJ2-3, with TRBD2 matching over 8 bases. Per germline, CDR1 SEHNR and CDR2 FQNEAQ (reference sequence). The CDR3 loop spans 14 amino acids. With 5 bases clipped from V and 3 bases from J, the junction kept 4 bases outside the gene matches. CDR3 sequence reads: CASSNGLATDTQYF. CDR3 nucleotides: TGTGCCAGCAGCAACGGACTAGCAACAGATACGCAGTATTTT.

The CDR3 DNA is TGCAGCGCCCAGGGGGCCCGTGAGACTGAAGCTTTCTTT. It specifies CSAQGARETEAFF. The chain is built from TRBV29-1 and TRBJ1-1; 8 nucleotides match TRBD1. Trimming removed 7 bases from V and 5 bases from J; junction bases left unmatched: 9. Germline-derived CDR1 and CDR2 are SQVTM and ANQGSEA. The CDR3 has 13 amino acids.

The chain employs TRBV4-1 and TRBJ2-5, with 8 bases that match TRBD1. The V gene's germline CDR1 is MGHRA and CDR2 YSYEKL. The CDR3 length is 14 residues. Unmatched junction bases numbered 3, after V lost 3 bases and J lost 3 bases. The CDR3 spells CASSQTDREETQYF. CDR3 DNA sequence: TGCGCCAGCAGCCAGACGGACAGGGAAGAGACCCAGTACTTC.

V usage is TRBV28 and J usage is TRBJ2-1; 11 positions match TRBD2. The CDR3 spans 16 residues. The trim removed 4 bases at V and 3 bases at J, leaving 5 bases unmatched. Germline values: CDR1 MDHEN, CDR2 SYDVKM. The CDR3 bases are TGTGCCAGCAGTTCCTCCGGGACTAGCGGCTACAATGAGCAGTTCTTC. Amino acid sequence: CASSSSGTSGYNEQFF. The full variable domain, in which reference TRBV28 and TRBJ2-1 provide the parts outside the CDR3, is DVKVTQSSRYLVKRTGEKVFLECVQDMDHENMFWYRQDPGLGLRLIYFSYDVKMKEKGDIPEGYSVSREKKERFSLILESASTNQTSMYLCASSSSGTSGYNEQFFGPGTRLTVL.

This clonotype was seen a few times. The chain links TRBV15 to TRBJ2-7, with D hard to call. Between the trimmed V and J ends, which lost 6 bases and 3 bases, there was a span of 6 bases. The germline V gene has CDR1 LNHNV and CDR2 YYDKDF (reference sequence). CDR3 length: 11 residues. The CDR3 loop reads CATSTNYEQYF. The CDR3 DNA is TGTGCCACCAGTACTAACTACGAGCAGTACTTC.

The chain has TRBV18 and TRBJ1-5, with D maybe TRBD1 (6 bases). V lost 5 bases and J 1 base, leaving 12 bases between the germline ends. Per the germline V gene, CDR1 is KGHSH and CDR2 is LQKENI. The CDR3 has 15 residues. The CDR3 DNA reads as TGTGCCAGCTCATCAGGGGTTGGAAGCAATCAGCCCCAGCATTTT. Translated: CASSSGVGSNQPQHF.

This clonotype was observed a few times. The chain carries TRBV28 and TRBJ2-3, with 8 bases aligning to TRBD2. Trimming cost V 6 bases and J 0 bases; bases outside gene matches: 11. Germline loops: CDR1 MDHEN, CDR2 SYDVKM. The CDR3 sequence is 17 residues long. The CDR3 region has the DNA TGTGCCAGCAGGACGGGAGCGGGGGCCGTTAGCACAGATACGCAGTATTTT. Protein: CASRTGAGAVSTDTQYF. Full variable domain (remainder filled in from reference TRBV28 and TRBJ2-3): DVKVTQSSRYLVKRTGEKVFLECVQDMDHENMFWYRQDPGLGLRLIYFSYDVKMKEKGDIPEGYSVSREKKERFSLILESASTNQTSMYLCASRTGAGAVSTDTQYFGPGTRLTVL.

The chain combines TRBV20-1 with TRBJ1-2, with D possibly TRBD1 on 5 matching bases. This CDR3 spans 12 amino acids. Trimming took off 6 bases at V and 5 bases at J, with 13 bases between the two ends. Germline CDR1 and CDR2: DFQATT and SNEGSKA (reference sequence). CDR3 in amino acids: CSANRYQYGYTF. CDR3 nucleotides: TGCAGTGCAAACAGGTACCAGTATGGCTACACCTTC.

The chain recombines TRBV12-3 or TRBV12-4 with TRBJ1-6; TRBD1 might be the D (5 bases). There are 13 residues in the CDR3. The V end lost 5 bases, the J end lost 13 bases, and 15 bases lay between the germline ends. This chain's CDR3 is CASSLDSLPPLHF. The CDR3, as DNA: TGTGCCAGCAGTCTCGACAGCCTCCCCCCCCTCCACTTT.

The rearrangement uses TRBV20-1 and TRBJ2-1, with a tentative D call TRBD2 (7 bases). The germline gives CDR1 DFQATT, CDR2 SNEGSKA (reference sequence). This CDR3 spans 13 amino acids. Trimming cost V 2 bases and J 14 bases, with 19 bases left between them. CDR3 region: CSARHITGLAEFF. CDR3 sequence (DNA): TGCAGTGCTAGACATATAACAGGGCTAGCGGAGTTCTTC.

The V call is TRBV12-3 or TRBV12-4, the J call TRBJ1-2; 8 bases map to TRBD1. J lost 7 bases, V lost 5 bases, and 12 bases had no gene match. The CDR3 length is 15 residues. The CDR3 DNA sequence: TGTGCCAGCAGTCCGCGGGGGACAGGTCAGACTGGCTACACCTTC. The encoded protein is CASSPRGTGQTGYTF.

The gene calls are TRBV29-1 and TRBJ2-3, with 10 bases matching TRBD1. Per germline, CDR1 SQVTM and CDR2 ANQGSEA. The CDR3 contains 15 residues. V shed 6 bases and J 0 bases; nucleotides not matched to a gene: 6. CDR3 DNA sequence: TGCAGCGTGGGACAGGGGCCGCATAGCACAGATACGCAGTATTTT. The encoded protein is CSVGQGPHSTDTQYF.

The chain is built from TRBV7-9 and TRBJ2-3; 8 positions match TRBD2. Per germline, CDR1 SEHNR and CDR2 FQNEAQ (reference sequence). After removal of 5 bases from V and 0 bases from J, the junction contained 4 bases not matched to a gene. The CDR3 is 15 amino acids. CDR3 in DNA: TGTGCCAGCAGCCGTAGCGGGGCTAGCACAGATACGCAGTATTTT. Its protein is CASSRSGASTDTQYF.

V usage is TRBV5-1 and J usage is TRBJ2-1; weak D call: TRBD1 (5 bases). V shed 6 bases and J shed 4 bases, with 17 bases lying between them. CDR3 length: 15 amino acids. Germline V gives CDR1 SGHRS, CDR2 YFSETQ. The CDR3 loop is CASMVGQGAYNEQFF. The CDR3 DNA reads TGCGCCAGCATGGTTGGGCAGGGCGCATACAATGAGCAGTTCTTC.

The table lists this clonotype with a few counts. This rearrangement joins TRBV7-2 to TRBJ2-6; no definite D call. The CDR3 has 15 residues. Trimming removed 1 base at V and 4 bases at J, with 8 bases between. In germline, CDR1 is SGHTA, CDR2 FQGNSA. The CDR3 bases are TGTGCCAGCAGCTTAGACGGGCTCGGGGCCAACGTCCTGACTTTC. Translating it yields CASSLDGLGANVLTF. Looking up the rest from reference TRBV7-2 and TRBJ2-6 gives the full variable domain: GAGVSQSPSNKVTEKGKDVELRCDPISGHTALYWYRQSLGQGLEFLIYFQGNSAPDKSGLPSDRFSAERTGGSVSTLTIQRTQQEDSAVYLCASSLDGLGANVLTFGAGSRLTVL.

As for this clonotype: Its ends do not fully match the called genes, so a read error is possible. V is TRBV20-1 and J is TRBJ2-1; D ambiguous. The CDR3 totals 14 residues. Germline V CDR1 and CDR2: DFQATT, SNEGSKA (reference sequence). Here the CDR3 reads CSVPQSGYGVELFF. For the CDR3, the DNA is TGCAGTGTCCCTCAGTCGGGCTATGGGGTTGAGCTGTTCTTC.

J is TRBJ2-2 and V is TRBV5-1; D remains ambiguous. Trimming left V 0 bases short and J 3 bases short, with 9 bases between. This CDR3 has 15 residues. Germline V gene data show CDR1 as SGHRS and CDR2 as YFSETQ. CDR3 residues: CASSLEGFDTGELFF. The CDR3 DNA sequence: TGCGCCAGCAGCTTGGAAGGGTTTGACACCGGGGAGCTGTTTTTT.

This clonotype has only a few counts. The rearrangement links TRBV7-2 to TRBJ2-2, with D unresolved. Germline assignment: CDR1 SGHTA and CDR2 FQGNSA. V was clipped by 4 bases and J by 5 bases, with 17 bases between them. The CDR3 has 16 amino acids. The CDR3 bases are TGTGCCAGCAGCTCGTATGGGCAGGTTGGAACCGGGGAGCTGTTTTTT. This codes for CASSSYGQVGTGELFF.

J is TRBJ2-1 and V is TRBV5-1; 11 nucleotides match TRBD2. Per germline, CDR1 SGHRS and CDR2 YFSETQ. The CDR3 loop spans 17 amino acids. Trimming cost V 1 base and J 4 bases; bases outside gene matches: 7. The chain's CDR3 is CASSLISGTSGYNEQFF. CDR3 DNA sequence: TGCGCCAGCAGCTTGATCTCCGGGACTAGCGGATACAATGAGCAGTTCTTC.

As concerns this clonotype: At one of its ends the junction is not consistent with the germline gene, which may arise from a read error. This chain links TRBV2 with TRBJ2-7; D is uncertain. Germline assignment: CDR1 SNHLY and CDR2 FYNNEI. The CDR3 loop spans 13 amino acids. The chain's CDR3 is CASIEALRVEQYF. The CDR3 DNA sequence: TGTGCCAGCATTGAAGCGCTTCGGGTCGAGCAGTACTTC.

The chain employs TRBV7-2 and TRBJ2-7; D may be TRBD2 (6 bases). Trimming shortened V by 5 bases and J by 4 bases, and 18 bases separated the two germline ends. Germline CDR1 and CDR2: SGHTA and FQGNSA. The CDR3 sequence is 15 residues long. The CDR3 DNA follows: TGTGCCAGCAGCCCACACCCGGGGGATATTTACGAGCAGTACTTC. Translation gives CASSPHPGDIYEQYF.